This T cell receptor (beta chain) emerged from a study of T cells in Graves' hyperthyroidism and ophthalmopathy. RNA transcripts were the template for amplifying TCR beta CDR3 regions. TCR CDR3 regions were first amplified by RT-PCR with HTBI primers. Via MiXCR, TCRdb re-called the multiplex PCR reads, giving one row per CDR3 protein. This sample carries about 570,000 distinct CDR3 sequences, about 14% of them seen once, and the ten largest clones take about 15%. The V end was cut by 8 bases, the J end by 4 bases, with 12 bases between. Germline CDR1 WNHNN, CDR2 SYGVQD (reference sequence). The CDR3 extends over 13 amino acids.

This receptor was taken from a woman aged 40 to 50 with Graves' hyperthyroidism. The sample comprised blood. The gene calls are TRBV10-1 and TRBJ1-3; tentative D call: TRBD1 (5 bases). The CDR3, as DNA: TGCGCCAGCGTCGAGGGACCGGGAAACACCATATATTTT. Translated, it gives CASVEGPGNTIYF.